This is a list of T cell receptor beta chains from one sample in a study of regulatory T cells in long-lasting Graves disease. Each CDR3 protein gets one entry after TCRdb re-called the multiplex PCR reads with MiXCR. The repertoire has about half a million distinct CDR3 sequences, about 22% of them found once; the top ten carry less than 15%. Sequencing used peripheral blood mononuclear cells (PBMCs), obtained when the disease was refractory, from a patient treated with antithyroid drugs. The origin of the receptors is a female donor with Graves disease. Both conserved end residues are part of each CDR3. D genes are given only for firm matches. Some rows have no size entry. The others give once, few or many, or a class for an expanded clone.

CDR3 protein: CASSGLGSGNTEAFF; CDR3 DNA: TGTGCCAGCAGCGGACTGGGGAGTGGGAACACTGAAGCTTTCTTT; D gene: -; clone size: -; J gene: TRBJ1-1; V gene: TRBV9
CDR3 protein: CASSELVTSGANVLTF; CDR3 DNA: TGTGCCAGCAGTGAACTTGTGACGTCAGGGGCCAACGTCCTGACTTTC; D gene: -; clone size: -; J gene: TRBJ2-6; V gene: TRBV2
CDR3 protein: CASSQDTGLWYEQYF; CDR3 DNA: TGTGCCAGCAGCCAGGACACAGGGCTATGGTACGAGCAGTACTTC; D gene: -; clone size: once; J gene: TRBJ2-7; V gene: TRBV5-4
CDR3 protein: CSARDRGGENYEQYF; CDR3 DNA: TGCAGTGCTAGAGATCGGGGGGGAGAAAACTACGAGCAGTACTTC; D gene: TRBD2; clone size: -; J gene: TRBJ2-7; V gene: TRBV20-1
CDR3 protein: CASSLGRGLADRSYEQYF; CDR3 DNA: TGCGCCAGCAGCTTGGGTCGCGGGCTAGCGGACCGATCCTACGAGCAGTACTTC; D gene: TRBD2; clone size: -; J gene: TRBJ2-7; V gene: TRBV5-1
CDR3 protein: CASSLDRMGAFF; CDR3 DNA: TGTGCCAGCAGTTTGGACAGGATGGGCGCTTTCTTT; D gene: TRBD1; clone size: many; J gene: TRBJ1-1; V gene: TRBV28
CDR3 protein: CASSLWGQGSDTQYF; CDR3 DNA: TGTGCCAGCAGTTTATGGGGACAGGGGTCAGATACGCAGTATTTT; D gene: TRBD1; clone size: -; J gene: TRBJ2-3; V gene: TRBV28
CDR3 protein: CASSLPGQEIGQYF; CDR3 DNA: TGTGCCAGCAGCTTGCCCGGACAGGAAATCGGGCAGTACTTC; D gene: TRBD1; clone size: -; J gene: TRBJ2-7; V gene: TRBV7-3
CDR3 protein: CASSLEGRNTGELFF; CDR3 DNA: TGTGCCAGCAGCCTAGAGGGACGAAACACCGGGGAGCTGTTTTTT; D gene: -; clone size: -; J gene: TRBJ2-2; V gene: TRBV7-2
CDR3 protein: CASSLSGGRTQPQHF; CDR3 DNA: TGTGCCAGCAGTTTATCCGGGGGAAGAACGCAGCCCCAGCATTTT; D gene: -; clone size: -; J gene: TRBJ1-5; V gene: TRBV12-3/TRBV12-4
CDR3 protein: CASSQVVWARQSSYNSPLHF; CDR3 DNA: TGTGCCAGCAGCCAAGTCGTGTGGGCCAGGCAGAGCTCCTATAATTCACCCCTCCACTTT; D gene: -; clone size: -; J gene: TRBJ1-6; V gene: TRBV3-1
CDR3 protein: CASSFGTDSYGYTF; CDR3 DNA: TGTGCCAGCAGCTTTGGGACGGACTCCTATGGCTACACCTTC; D gene: -; clone size: few; J gene: TRBJ1-2; V gene: TRBV7-2
CDR3 protein: CASSSTGQGKWDTYGYTF; CDR3 DNA: TGTGCCAGCAGCTCCACTGGACAGGGAAAATGGGACACGTATGGCTACACCTTC; D gene: TRBD1; clone size: many; J gene: TRBJ1-2; V gene: TRBV7-6
CDR3 protein: CASSMWGVAGNTIYF; CDR3 DNA: TGTGCCAGTAGTATGTGGGGGGTCGCTGGAAACACCATATATTTT; D gene: -; clone size: few; J gene: TRBJ1-3; V gene: TRBV19
CDR3 protein: CSAKSGGYEQYF; CDR3 DNA: TGCAGTGCTAAAAGCGGGGGCTACGAGCAGTACTTC; D gene: TRBD2; clone size: few; J gene: TRBJ2-7; V gene: TRBV20-1
CDR3 protein: CASSQGLYNEKLFF; CDR3 DNA: TGTGCCAGCAGCCAAGGGTTGTATAATGAAAAACTGTTTTTT; D gene: -; clone size: -; J gene: TRBJ1-4; V gene: TRBV14
CDR3 protein: CSVGGLAGETQYF; CDR3 DNA: TGCAGCGTAGGGGGACTAGCGGGAGAGACCCAGTACTTC; D gene: TRBD2; clone size: many; J gene: TRBJ2-5; V gene: TRBV29-1
CDR3 protein: CASSLDQTGDSVSYEQYF; CDR3 DNA: TGTGCCAGCAGCCTGGACCAAACCGGGGACAGTGTTTCCTACGAGCAGTACTTC; D gene: TRBD1; clone size: few; J gene: TRBJ2-7; V gene: TRBV7-2
CDR3 protein: CASSRKTHWVVYGYTF; CDR3 DNA: TGTGCCAGCAGCAGAAAAACACATTGGGTCGTTTATGGCTACACCTTC; D gene: -; clone size: many; J gene: TRBJ1-2; V gene: TRBV11-2
CDR3 protein: CASSNPFLAGTNYGYTF; CDR3 DNA: TGTGCCAGTAGTAACCCCTTTCTGGCAGGCACCAACTATGGCTACACCTTC; D gene: -; clone size: -; J gene: TRBJ1-2; V gene: TRBV19
CDR3 protein: CSAPPGQGGWGTQYF; CDR3 DNA: TGCAGTGCTCCCCCGGGACAGGGGGGTTGGGGTACGCAGTATTTT; D gene: TRBD1; clone size: -; J gene: TRBJ2-3; V gene: TRBV20-1
CDR3 protein: CSASISGVGNQPQHF; CDR3 DNA: TGCAGTGCTAGTATTTCAGGAGTGGGCAATCAGCCCCAGCATTTT; D gene: -; clone size: many; J gene: TRBJ1-5; V gene: TRBV20-1
CDR3 protein: CASSLVAGADHGAFF; CDR3 DNA: TGCGCCAGCAGCTTGGTCGCTGGGGCCGACCATGGAGCTTTCTTT; D gene: -; clone size: -; J gene: TRBJ1-1; V gene: TRBV5-1
CDR3 protein: CASRPATNEKLFF; CDR3 DNA: TGTGCCAGCCGGCCCGCAACTAATGAAAAACTGTTTTTT; D gene: -; clone size: many; J gene: TRBJ1-4; V gene: TRBV28
CDR3 protein: CASSQDLRQIYGYTF; CDR3 DNA: TGCGCCAGCAGCCAAGATTTGCGGCAAATCTATGGCTACACCTTC; D gene: -; clone size: -; J gene: TRBJ1-2; V gene: TRBV4-3
CDR3 protein: CSARDRGSNYGYTF; CDR3 DNA: TGCAGTGCTAGAGATCGTGGCAGTAACTATGGCTACACCTTC; D gene: -; clone size: many; J gene: TRBJ1-2; V gene: TRBV20-1
CDR3 protein: CSARDPTNEKLFF; CDR3 DNA: TGCAGTGCTAGGGACCCAACTAATGAAAAACTGTTTTTT; D gene: -; clone size: few; J gene: TRBJ1-4; V gene: TRBV20-1
CDR3 protein: CSARDPGGATGETQYF; CDR3 DNA: TGCAGTGCTAGAGATCCCGGGGGGGCGACGGGGGAGACCCAGTACTTC; D gene: TRBD2; clone size: many; J gene: TRBJ2-5; V gene: TRBV20-1
CDR3 protein: CASSQDKSYEQYF; CDR3 DNA: TGCGCCAGCAGCCAAGACAAAAGCTACGAGCAGTACTTC; D gene: -; clone size: few; J gene: TRBJ2-7; V gene: TRBV4-1
CDR3 protein: CASTDSGAVNTGELFF; CDR3 DNA: TGTGCCAGCACCGATAGCGGGGCCGTGAACACCGGGGAGCTGTTTTTT; D gene: TRBD2; clone size: few; J gene: TRBJ2-2; V gene: TRBV6-1
CDR3 protein: CASSVTGMDNQPQHF; CDR3 DNA: TGTGCCAGCAGCGTTACAGGGATGGACAATCAGCCCCAGCATTTT; D gene: -; clone size: few; J gene: TRBJ1-5; V gene: TRBV7-2
CDR3 protein: CASSEGDRVRAFF; CDR3 DNA: TGTGCCAGCAGCGAAGGGGACAGGGTACGAGCTTTCTTT; D gene: TRBD1; clone size: many; J gene: TRBJ1-1; V gene: TRBV6-1